The clone carrying this T cell receptor beta chain occurred many times. The data derive from a study of identical twins. TCRdb used MiXCR to reprocess the 5' RACE reads, holding one entry per CDR3 protein. The data contain 690,000 or so distinct CDR3 sequences, 8.6% of them singletons. V gave up 3 bases and J gave up 4 bases, with 9 bases separating them. This CDR3 spans 13 amino acids. The same sample was also used in a study of yellow fever vaccine responses in identical twins.

This rearrangement joins TRBV12-3 or TRBV12-4 to TRBJ1-2, with a weak D call TRBD1 (5 bases). This clonotype was obtained from a woman younger than 35 in good health. Specimen: PBMCs. DNA of the CDR3: TGTGCCAGCAGTTTTCAGGGAGGCTATGGCTACACCTTC. Translation: CASSFQGGYGYTF.